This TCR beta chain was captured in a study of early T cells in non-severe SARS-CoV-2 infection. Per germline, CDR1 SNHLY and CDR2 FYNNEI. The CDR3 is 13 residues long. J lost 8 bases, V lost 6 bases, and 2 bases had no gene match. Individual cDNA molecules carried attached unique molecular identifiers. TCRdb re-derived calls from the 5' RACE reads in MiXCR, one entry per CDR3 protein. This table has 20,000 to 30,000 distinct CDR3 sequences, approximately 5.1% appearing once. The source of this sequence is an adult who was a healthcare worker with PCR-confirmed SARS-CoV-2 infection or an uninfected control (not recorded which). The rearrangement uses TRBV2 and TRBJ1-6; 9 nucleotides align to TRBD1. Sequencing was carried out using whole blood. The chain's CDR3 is CASRGDRDSPLHF. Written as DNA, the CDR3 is TGTGCCAGCAGGGGGGACAGGGATTCACCCCTCCACTTT.